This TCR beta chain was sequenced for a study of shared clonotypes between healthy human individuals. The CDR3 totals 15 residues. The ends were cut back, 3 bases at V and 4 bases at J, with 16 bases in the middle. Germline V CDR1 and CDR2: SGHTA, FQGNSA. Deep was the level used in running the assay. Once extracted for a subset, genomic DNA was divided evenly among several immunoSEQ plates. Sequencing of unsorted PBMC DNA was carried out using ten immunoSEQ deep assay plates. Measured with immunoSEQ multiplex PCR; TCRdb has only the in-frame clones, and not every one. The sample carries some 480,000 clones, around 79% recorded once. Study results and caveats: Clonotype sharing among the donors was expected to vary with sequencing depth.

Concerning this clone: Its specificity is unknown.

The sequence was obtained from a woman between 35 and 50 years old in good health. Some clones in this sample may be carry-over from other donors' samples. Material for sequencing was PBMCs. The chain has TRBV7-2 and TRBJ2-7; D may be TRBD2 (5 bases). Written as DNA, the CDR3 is TGTGCCAGCAGCTTCGGGGTGGGAATTGGGTACGAGCAGTACTTC. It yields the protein CASSFGVGIGYEQYF.